One and the same sample provided the 5 T cell receptor beta chains below, sequenced in a study of cytomegalovirus exposure and HLA in healthy donors. The PCR was carried out with 60 Vbeta primers and 13 Jbeta primers. Libraries were prepared by immunoSEQ multiplex PCR; TCRdb keeps only in-frame clonotypes and omits some of them. In the table there are approximately 110,000 clones, around 70% of which are singletons. Sequenced sample: PBMCs. The source of these receptors is a man in his forties or fifties in good health and CMV-seronegative.

This sequence joins TRBV27 and TRBJ2-5; TRBD2 matches 11 bases. Losses at the gene ends were 5 bases for V and 5 bases for J; bases not matched to a gene: 10. The germline V gene encodes CDR1 MNHEY and CDR2 SMNVEV (reference sequence). The CDR3 loop spans 16 amino acids. The CDR3 bases are TGTGCCAGCAGTGCTGTTAGCGGGGGGGCCGGGGAGACCCAGTACTTC. Its translation: CASSAVSGGAGETQYF.

The J gene is TRBJ2-5, the V gene TRBV30; 15 nucleotides align to TRBD2. The CDR3 is 15 amino acids. Germline CDR1 GTSNPN, CDR2 SVGIG (reference sequence). Trimming at V came to 5 bases and at J to 4 bases, leaving 5 bases not matched to a gene. Written as DNA, the CDR3 is TGTGCCTGGGGACTAGCGGGAGGGCCGGGAGAGACCCAGTACTTC. This translates into CAWGLAGGPGETQYF.

The genes are TRBV19 and TRBJ1-2; 7 bases line up with TRBD1. With V trimmed by 8 bases and J by 5 bases, 8 bases remained unmatched. The CDR3 contains 13 residues. Germline assignment: CDR1 LNHDA and CDR2 SQIVND (reference sequence). CDR3 DNA: TGTGCCAGTGCTCCAACAGGGGAATATGGCTACACCTTC. Encoded protein: CASAPTGEYGYTF.

The gene calls are TRBV7-2 and TRBJ2-5; the match to TRBD2 covers 9 bases. V shed 2 bases and J 4 bases; nucleotides not matched to a gene: 2. Germline assignment: CDR1 SGHTA and CDR2 FQGNSA. This CDR3 region has 14 residues. This CDR3 reads CASSLPTSGETQYF. The DNA of the CDR3 is TGTGCCAGCAGCTTACCGACTAGCGGAGAGACCCAGTACTTC.

The chain joins TRBV12-5 to TRBJ2-1, with a tentative D call TRBD1 (6 bases). The ends were cut back, 5 bases at V and 4 bases at J, with 18 bases in the middle. Germline V gene data show CDR1 as LGHNT and CDR2 as FRNRAP. The CDR3 runs 16 residues. The CDR3 region has the DNA TGTGCTAGTGGTACGGACAGTTGGGGTCTATACAATGAGCAGTTCTTC. Protein product: CASGTDSWGLYNEQFF.